This T cell receptor beta chain emerged from a study of T cell clonotyping in hematopoietic cell transplantation. Study context: Pretransplant recipient samples were taken after cytoreduction.

This table comes from immunoSEQ multiplex PCR, and its TCRdb copy is limited to in-frame clones, with some not included. The top ten hold approximately 16% of the sample, which has over 10,000 clones, over 80% seen once. Time point denoted: recipient sample about 28 days before transplant, after cytoreduction. Blood collection times were about day -28 and days 30, 100, 180 posttransplant. V lost 1 base, J lost 8 bases, and 18 bases lay in between. The V gene's germline CDR1 is SGHKS and CDR2 YYEKEE (reference sequence). CDR3 length: 15 amino acids. Study findings and constraints: After transplant, recipient diversity fell while pathologically expanded clonotypes grew through day 180.

Concerning this clone: Antigen specificity is unknown.

V gene TRBV5-5 combines with J gene TRBJ1-2; perhaps TRBD1 as D (6 bases). The source of this sequence is a man aged 55 to 70 with acute myeloid leukemia. Some clones in this sample may be carry-over from other donors' samples. The sample here was peripheral blood mononuclear cells, taken before stem cell transplant. The CDR3 loop is CASSLSGDGFYGYTF. DNA of the CDR3: TGTGCCAGCAGCTTGTCAGGGGATGGTTTCTACGGCTACACCTTC.